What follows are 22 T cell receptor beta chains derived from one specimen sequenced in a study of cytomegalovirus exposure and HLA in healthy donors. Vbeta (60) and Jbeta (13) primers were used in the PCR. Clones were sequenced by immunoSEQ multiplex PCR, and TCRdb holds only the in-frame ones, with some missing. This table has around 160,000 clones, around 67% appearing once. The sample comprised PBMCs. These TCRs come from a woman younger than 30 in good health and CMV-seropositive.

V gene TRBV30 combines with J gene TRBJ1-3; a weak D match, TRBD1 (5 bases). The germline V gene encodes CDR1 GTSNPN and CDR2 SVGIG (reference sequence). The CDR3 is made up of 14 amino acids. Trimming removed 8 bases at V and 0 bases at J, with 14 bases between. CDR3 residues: CAALTGGSGNTIYF. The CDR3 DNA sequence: TGTGCCGCTCTCACGGGGGGCTCTGGAAACACCATATATTTT.

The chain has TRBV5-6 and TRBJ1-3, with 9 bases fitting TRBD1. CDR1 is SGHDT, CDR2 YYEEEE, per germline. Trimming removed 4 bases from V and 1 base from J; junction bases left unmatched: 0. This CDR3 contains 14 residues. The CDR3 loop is CASSGTGSGNTIYF. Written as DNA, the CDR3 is TGTGCCAGCAGCGGGACAGGGTCTGGAAACACCATATATTTT.

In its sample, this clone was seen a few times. CDR3 DNA sequence: TGTGCCACCACCGCCGGGGGTGCCAAAAACATTCAGTACTTC. This translates into CATTAGGAKNIQYF. This chain connects TRBV28 to TRBJ2-4, with D maybe TRBD2 (6 bases). CDR3 length equals 14 residues. Per the germline V gene, CDR1 is MDHEN and CDR2 is SYDVKM. Trimming cost V 10 bases and J 1 base, with 14 bases left between them.

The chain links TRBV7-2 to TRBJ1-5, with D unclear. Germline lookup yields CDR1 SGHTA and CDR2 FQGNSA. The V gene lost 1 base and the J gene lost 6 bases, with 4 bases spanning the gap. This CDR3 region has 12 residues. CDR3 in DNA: TGTGCCAGCAGCTTAGGTAGTCAGCCCCAGCATTTT. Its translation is CASSLGSQPQHF.

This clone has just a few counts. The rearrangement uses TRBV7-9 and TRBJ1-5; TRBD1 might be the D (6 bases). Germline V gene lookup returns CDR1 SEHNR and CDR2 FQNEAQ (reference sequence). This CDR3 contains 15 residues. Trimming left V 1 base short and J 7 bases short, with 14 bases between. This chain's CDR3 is CASSLGGRAGQPQHF. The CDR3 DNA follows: TGTGCCAGCAGCTTAGGGGGGCGTGCAGGGCAGCCCCAGCATTTT.

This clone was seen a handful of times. CDR3 sequence: CASSSTLTEGIDGYTF. The CDR3 DNA reads as TGTGCCAGCAGTAGTACCTTAACGGAGGGGATCGATGGCTACACCTTC. The chain links TRBV28 to TRBJ1-2; tentatively, D is TRBD1 (5 bases). The ends were cut back, 5 bases at V and 6 bases at J, with 22 bases in the middle. CDR1 is MDHEN and CDR2 is SYDVKM in the germline V gene. The CDR3 covers 16 residues.

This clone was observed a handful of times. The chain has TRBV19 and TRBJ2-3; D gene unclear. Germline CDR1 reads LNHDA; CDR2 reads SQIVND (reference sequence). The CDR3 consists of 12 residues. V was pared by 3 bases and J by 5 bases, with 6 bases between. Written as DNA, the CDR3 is TGTGCCAGTAGTATTTCCCGAGATACGCAGTATTTT. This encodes CASSISRDTQYF.

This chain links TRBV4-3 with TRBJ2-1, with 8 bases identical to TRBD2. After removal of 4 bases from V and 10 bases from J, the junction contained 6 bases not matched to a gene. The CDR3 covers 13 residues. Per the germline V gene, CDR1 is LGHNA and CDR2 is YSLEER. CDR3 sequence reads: CASSLRGGMEQFF. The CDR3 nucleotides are TGCGCCAGCAGCCTTCGGGGGGGTATGGAGCAGTTCTTC.

CDR3 coding DNA: TGTGCCAGCAGTGAGACAGGAATGAACACTGAAGCTTTCTTT. Translated, it gives CASSETGMNTEAFF. V and J are TRBV27 and TRBJ1-1; D might be TRBD1 (6 bases). This CDR3 has 14 residues. The germline gives CDR1 MNHEY, CDR2 SMNVEV (reference sequence). V dropped 5 bases and J dropped 0 bases, with 10 bases sitting between them.

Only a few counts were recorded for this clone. CDR3 residues: CASRGRAGGLSSTDTQYF. In nucleotides, the CDR3 is TGTGCCAGCAGGGGACGAGCGGGGGGCCTATCTAGCACAGATACGCAGTATTTT. The chain recombines TRBV7-8 with TRBJ2-3; 9 positions match TRBD2. V was pared by 6 bases and J by 0 bases, with 13 bases of the junction left unmatched. Germline lookup yields CDR1 SGHVS and CDR2 FQNEAQ. The length of the CDR3 is 18 residues.

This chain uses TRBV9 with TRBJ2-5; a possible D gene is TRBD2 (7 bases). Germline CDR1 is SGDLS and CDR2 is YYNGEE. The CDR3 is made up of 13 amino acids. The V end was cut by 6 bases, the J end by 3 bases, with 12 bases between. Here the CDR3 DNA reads TGTGCCAGCAATGAAGGGGGGGAAGAGACCCAGTACTTC. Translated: CASNEGGEETQYF.

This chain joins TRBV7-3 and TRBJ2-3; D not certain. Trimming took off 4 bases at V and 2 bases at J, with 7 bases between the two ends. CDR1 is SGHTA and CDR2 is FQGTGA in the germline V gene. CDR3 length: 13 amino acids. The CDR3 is CASSSGFTDTQYF. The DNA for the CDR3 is TGTGCCAGCAGCTCGGGTTTCACAGATACGCAGTATTTT.

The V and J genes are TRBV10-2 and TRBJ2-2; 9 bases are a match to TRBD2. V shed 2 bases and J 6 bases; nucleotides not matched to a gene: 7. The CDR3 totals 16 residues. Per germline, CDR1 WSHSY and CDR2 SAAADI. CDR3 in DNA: TGCGCCAGCAGTGAGGGGCGGGAGGGCCTCGCCGGGGAGCTGTTTTTT. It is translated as CASSEGREGLAGELFF.

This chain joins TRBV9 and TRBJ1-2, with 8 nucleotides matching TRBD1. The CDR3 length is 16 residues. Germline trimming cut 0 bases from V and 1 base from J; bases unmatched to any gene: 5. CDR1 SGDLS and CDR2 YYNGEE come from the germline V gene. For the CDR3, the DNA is TGTGCCAGCAGCGTAGGGGACAGGATGATTAACTATGGCTACACCTTC. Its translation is CASSVGDRMINYGYTF.

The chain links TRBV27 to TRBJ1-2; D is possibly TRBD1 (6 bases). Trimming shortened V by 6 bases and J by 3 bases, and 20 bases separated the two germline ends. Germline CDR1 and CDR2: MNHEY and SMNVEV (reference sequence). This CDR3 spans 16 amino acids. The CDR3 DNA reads TGTGCCAGCAGAATAAACACAGGGAGTCGCGACTATGGCTACACCTTC. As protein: CASRINTGSRDYGYTF.

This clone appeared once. The CDR3 DNA is TGTGCCAGCAGCTTAAAGGGGATCCACACAGATACGCAGTATTTT. Protein: CASSLKGIHTDTQYF. J is TRBJ2-3 and V is TRBV7-6; D might be TRBD1 (5 bases). This CDR3 has 15 amino acids. Trimming took off 2 bases at V and 2 bases at J, with 11 bases between the two ends. Germline-derived CDR1 and CDR2 are SGHVS and FNYEAQ.

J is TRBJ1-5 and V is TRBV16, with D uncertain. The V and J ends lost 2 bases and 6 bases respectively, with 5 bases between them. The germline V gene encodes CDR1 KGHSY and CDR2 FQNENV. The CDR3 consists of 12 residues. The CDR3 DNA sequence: TGTGCCAGCAGCCAACCTAGTCAGCCCCAGCATTTT. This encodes CASSQPSQPQHF.

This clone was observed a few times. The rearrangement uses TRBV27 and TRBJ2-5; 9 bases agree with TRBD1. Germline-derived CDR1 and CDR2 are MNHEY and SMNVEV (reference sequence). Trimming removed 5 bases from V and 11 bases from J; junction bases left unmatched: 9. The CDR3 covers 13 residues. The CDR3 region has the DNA TGTGCCAGCAGTAGAGGGACAGGGTGGGAGCAGTACTTC. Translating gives CASSRGTGWEQYF.

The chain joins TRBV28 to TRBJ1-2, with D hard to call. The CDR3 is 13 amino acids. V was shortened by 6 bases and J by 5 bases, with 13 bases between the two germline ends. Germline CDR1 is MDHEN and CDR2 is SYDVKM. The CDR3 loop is CASSPRVGYGYTF. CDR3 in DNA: TGTGCCAGCAGCCCGAGGGTAGGGTATGGCTACACCTTC.

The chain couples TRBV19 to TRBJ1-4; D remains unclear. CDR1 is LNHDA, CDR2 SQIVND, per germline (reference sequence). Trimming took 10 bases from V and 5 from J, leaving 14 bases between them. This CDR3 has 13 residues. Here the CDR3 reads CATRVFGNEKLFF. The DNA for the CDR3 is TGTGCCACTAGGGTTTTCGGGAATGAAAAACTGTTTTTT.

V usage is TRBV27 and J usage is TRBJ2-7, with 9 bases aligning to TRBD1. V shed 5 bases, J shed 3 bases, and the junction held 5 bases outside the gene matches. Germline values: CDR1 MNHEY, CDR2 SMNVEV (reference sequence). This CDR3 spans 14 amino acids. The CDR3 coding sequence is TGTGCCAGCAGTATCCGGGACAGGGTCTACGAGCAGTACTTC. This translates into CASSIRDRVYEQYF.

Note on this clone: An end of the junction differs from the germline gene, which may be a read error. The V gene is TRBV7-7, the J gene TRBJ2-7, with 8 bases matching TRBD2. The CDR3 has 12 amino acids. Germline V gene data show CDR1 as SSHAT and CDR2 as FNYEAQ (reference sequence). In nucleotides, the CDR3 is TGTGCTAGCAGCAAGGCGGGGGGCGAGCAGTACTTC. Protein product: CASSKAGGEQYF.